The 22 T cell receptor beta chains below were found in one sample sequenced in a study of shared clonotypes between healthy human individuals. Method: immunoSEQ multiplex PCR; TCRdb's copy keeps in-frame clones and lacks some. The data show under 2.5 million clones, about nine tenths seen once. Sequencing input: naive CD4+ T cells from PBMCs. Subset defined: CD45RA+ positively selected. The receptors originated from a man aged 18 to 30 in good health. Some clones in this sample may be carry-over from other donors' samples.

CDR3 bases: TGTGCCAGCGGGGGGCCAGATACGCAGTATTTT. Translating gives CASGGPDTQYF. The chain carries TRBV4-2 and TRBJ2-3; D is tentatively TRBD1 or TRBD2 (6 bases each). The CDR3 length is 11 residues. Germline V gives CDR1 LGHNA, CDR2 YNFKEQ. Between the trimmed V and J ends, which lost 8 bases and 4 bases, there was a span of 7 bases.

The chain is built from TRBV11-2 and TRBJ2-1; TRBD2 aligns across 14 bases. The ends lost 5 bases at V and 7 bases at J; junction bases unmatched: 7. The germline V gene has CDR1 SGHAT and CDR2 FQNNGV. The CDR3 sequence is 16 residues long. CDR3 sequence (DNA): TGTGCCAGCAGCAAGGGACTAGCGGGAGTCTGGAATGAGCAGTTCTTC. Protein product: CASSKGLAGVWNEQFF.

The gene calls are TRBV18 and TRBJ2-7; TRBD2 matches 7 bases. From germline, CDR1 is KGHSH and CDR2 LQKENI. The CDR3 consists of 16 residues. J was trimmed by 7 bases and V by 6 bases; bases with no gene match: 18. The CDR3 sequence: CASSGLGNPKAGEQYF. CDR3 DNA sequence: TGTGCCAGCTCGGGCCTCGGGAACCCCAAAGCGGGAGAGCAGTACTTC.

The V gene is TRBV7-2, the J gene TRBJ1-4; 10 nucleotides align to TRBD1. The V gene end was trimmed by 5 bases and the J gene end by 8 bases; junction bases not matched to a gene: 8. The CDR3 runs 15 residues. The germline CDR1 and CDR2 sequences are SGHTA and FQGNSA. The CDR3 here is CASSVRTGGREKLFF. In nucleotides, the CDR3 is TGTGCCAGCAGCGTCCGGACAGGGGGACGGGAAAAACTGTTTTTT.

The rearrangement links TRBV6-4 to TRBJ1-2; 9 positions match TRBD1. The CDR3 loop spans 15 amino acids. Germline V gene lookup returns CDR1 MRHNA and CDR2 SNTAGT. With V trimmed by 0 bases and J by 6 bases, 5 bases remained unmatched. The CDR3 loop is CASSDSGTGRNGYTF. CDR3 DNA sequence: TGTGCCAGCAGTGACTCCGGGACAGGGAGGAATGGCTACACCTTC.

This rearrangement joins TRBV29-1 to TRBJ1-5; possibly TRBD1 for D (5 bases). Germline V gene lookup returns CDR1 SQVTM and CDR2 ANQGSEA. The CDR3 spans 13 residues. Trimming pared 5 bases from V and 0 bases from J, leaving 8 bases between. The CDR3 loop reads CSVKTGSNQPQHF. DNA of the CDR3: TGCAGCGTTAAAACAGGTAGCAATCAGCCCCAGCATTTT.

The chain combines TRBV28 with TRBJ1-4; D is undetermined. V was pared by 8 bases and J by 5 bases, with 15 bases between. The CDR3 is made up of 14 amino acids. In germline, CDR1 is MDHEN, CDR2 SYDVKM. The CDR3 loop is CASGYADGNEKLFF. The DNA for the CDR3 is TGTGCCAGCGGATATGCGGACGGGAATGAAAAACTGTTTTTT.

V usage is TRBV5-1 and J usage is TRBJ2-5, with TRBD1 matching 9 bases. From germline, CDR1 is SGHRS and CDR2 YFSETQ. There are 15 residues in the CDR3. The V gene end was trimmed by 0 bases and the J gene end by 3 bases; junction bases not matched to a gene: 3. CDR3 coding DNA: TGCGCCAGCAGCTTGGTTGGGGACAGGGAAGAGACCCAGTACTTC. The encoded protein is CASSLVGDREETQYF.

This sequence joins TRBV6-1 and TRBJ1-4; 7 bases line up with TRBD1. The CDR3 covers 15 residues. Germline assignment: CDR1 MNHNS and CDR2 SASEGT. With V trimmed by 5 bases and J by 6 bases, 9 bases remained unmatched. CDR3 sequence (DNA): TGTGCCAGCAGTCGCGGCGGGACAGTGGATGAAAAACTGTTTTTT. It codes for CASSRGGTVDEKLFF.

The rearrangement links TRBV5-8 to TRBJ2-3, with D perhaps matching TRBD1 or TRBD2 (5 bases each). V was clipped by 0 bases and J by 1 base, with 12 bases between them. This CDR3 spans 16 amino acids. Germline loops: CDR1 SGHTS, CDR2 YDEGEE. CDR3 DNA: TGTGCCAGCAGCTTGGGTGGGACCTACCGCACAGATACGCAGTATTTT. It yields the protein CASSLGGTYRTDTQYF.

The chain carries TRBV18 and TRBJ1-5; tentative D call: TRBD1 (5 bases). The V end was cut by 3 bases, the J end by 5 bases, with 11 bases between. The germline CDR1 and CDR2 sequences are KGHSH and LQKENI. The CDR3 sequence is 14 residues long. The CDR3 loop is CASSPAGKDQPQHF. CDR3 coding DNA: TGTGCCAGCTCACCCGCAGGGAAGGATCAGCCCCAGCATTTT.

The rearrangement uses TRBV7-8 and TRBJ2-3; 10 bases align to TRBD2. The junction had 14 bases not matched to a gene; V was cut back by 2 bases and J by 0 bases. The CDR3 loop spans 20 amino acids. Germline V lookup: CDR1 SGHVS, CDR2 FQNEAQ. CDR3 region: CASSLTSASGRRLSTDTQYF. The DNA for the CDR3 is TGTGCCAGCAGCTTAACCAGTGCTAGCGGGAGACGTTTAAGCACAGATACGCAGTATTTT.

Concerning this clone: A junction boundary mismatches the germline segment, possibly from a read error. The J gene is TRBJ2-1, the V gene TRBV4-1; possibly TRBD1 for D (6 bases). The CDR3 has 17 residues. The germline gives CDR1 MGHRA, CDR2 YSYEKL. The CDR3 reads CASSQDLQGALNPVLIF. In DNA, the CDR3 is TGCGCCAGCAGCCAAGATTTACAGGGAGCATTAAACCCAGTTCTGATCTTC.

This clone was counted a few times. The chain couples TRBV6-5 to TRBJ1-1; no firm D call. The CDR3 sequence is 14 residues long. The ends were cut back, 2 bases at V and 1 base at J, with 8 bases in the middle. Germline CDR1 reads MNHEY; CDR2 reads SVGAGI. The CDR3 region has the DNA TGTGCCAGCAGTTACGTCAGAGGGAACACTGAAGCTTTCTTT. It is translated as CASSYVRGNTEAFF.

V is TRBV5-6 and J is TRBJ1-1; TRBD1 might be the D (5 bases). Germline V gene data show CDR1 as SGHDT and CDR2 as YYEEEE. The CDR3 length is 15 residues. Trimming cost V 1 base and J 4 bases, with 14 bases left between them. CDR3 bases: TGTGCCAGCAGCTTGCTGGGACCTGTGGCCACTGAAGCTTTCTTT. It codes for CASSLLGPVATEAFF.

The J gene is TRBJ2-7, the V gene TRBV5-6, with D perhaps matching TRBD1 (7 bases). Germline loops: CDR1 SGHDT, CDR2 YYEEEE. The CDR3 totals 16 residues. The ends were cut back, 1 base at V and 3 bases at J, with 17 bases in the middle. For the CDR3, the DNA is TGTGCCAGCAGCTTGAAAGGCAGGGGGGAGTTCTACGAGCAGTACTTC. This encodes CASSLKGRGEFYEQYF.

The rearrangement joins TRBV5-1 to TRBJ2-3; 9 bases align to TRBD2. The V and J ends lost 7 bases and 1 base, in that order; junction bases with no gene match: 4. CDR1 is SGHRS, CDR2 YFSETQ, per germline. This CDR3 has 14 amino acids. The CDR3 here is CASQVAGGTDTQYF. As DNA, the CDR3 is TGCGCCAGCCAGGTAGCGGGAGGCACAGATACGCAGTATTTT. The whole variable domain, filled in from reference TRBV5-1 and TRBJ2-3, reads KAGVTQTPRYLIKTRGQQVTLSCSPISGHRSVSWYQQTPGQGLQFLFEYFSETQRNKGNFPGRFSGRQFSNSRSEMNVSTLELGDSALYLCASQVAGGTDTQYFGPGTRLTVL.

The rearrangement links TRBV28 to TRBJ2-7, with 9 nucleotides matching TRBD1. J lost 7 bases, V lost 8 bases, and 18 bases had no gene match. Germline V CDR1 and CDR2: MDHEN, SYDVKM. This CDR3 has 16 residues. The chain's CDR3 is CASRTTWDRAVWEQYF. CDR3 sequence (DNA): TGTGCCAGCCGAACGACTTGGGACAGGGCGGTGTGGGAGCAGTACTTC. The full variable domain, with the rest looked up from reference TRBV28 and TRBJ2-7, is DVKVTQSSRYLVKRTGEKVFLECVQDMDHENMFWYRQDPGLGLRLIYFSYDVKMKEKGDIPEGYSVSREKKERFSLILESASTNQTSMYLCASRTTWDRAVWEQYFGPGTRLTVT.

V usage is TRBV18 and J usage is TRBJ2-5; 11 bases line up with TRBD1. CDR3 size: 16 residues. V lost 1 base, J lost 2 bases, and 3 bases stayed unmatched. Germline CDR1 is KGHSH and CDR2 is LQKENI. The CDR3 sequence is CASSPLGTGGQETQYF. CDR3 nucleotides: TGTGCCAGCTCACCACTTGGGACAGGGGGACAAGAGACCCAGTACTTC.

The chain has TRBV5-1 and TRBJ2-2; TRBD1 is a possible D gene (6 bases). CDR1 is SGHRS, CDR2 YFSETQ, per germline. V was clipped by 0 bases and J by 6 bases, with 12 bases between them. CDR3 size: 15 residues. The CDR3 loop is CASSLESNRAGELFF. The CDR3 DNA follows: TGCGCCAGCAGCTTGGAGTCGAACAGGGCCGGGGAGCTGTTTTTT.

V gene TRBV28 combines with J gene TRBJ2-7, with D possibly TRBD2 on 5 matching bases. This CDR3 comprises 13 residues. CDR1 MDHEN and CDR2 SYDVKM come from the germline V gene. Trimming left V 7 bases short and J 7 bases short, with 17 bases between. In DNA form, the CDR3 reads TGTGCCAGCACCCTGACTATGGATCGGGAGCAGTACTTC. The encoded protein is CASTLTMDREQYF.

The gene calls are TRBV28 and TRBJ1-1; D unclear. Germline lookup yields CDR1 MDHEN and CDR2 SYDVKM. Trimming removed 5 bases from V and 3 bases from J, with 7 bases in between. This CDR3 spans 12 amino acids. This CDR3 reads CASSTTHTEAFF. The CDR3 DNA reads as TGTGCCAGCAGTACGACTCACACTGAAGCTTTCTTT.